The present T cell receptor (beta chain) was sequenced within a study of T cells in Graves' hyperthyroidism and ophthalmopathy. Whole-study context: Peripheral blood sampling occurred at initial diagnosis, before any treatment.

Using RNA transcripts as the source, TCR beta CDR3 regions were amplified. Researchers ran a first-round RT-PCR on the TCR CDR3 using the HTBI primer set. One entry per CDR3 protein, called by TCRdb with MiXCR from the multiplex PCR reads. The data show a few hundred thousand distinct CDR3 sequences, less than 20% seen once. Diagnoses were made from clinical symptoms, serum measures (thyroxine and TRAb), thyroid ultrasound and orbital computed tomography. The CDR3 is made up of 11 amino acids. The germline V gene encodes CDR1 GTSNPN and CDR2 SVGIG (reference sequence). Trimming removed 0 bases at V and 10 bases at J, with 6 bases between. A word on this clonotype: The antigen is not known.

Study findings and constraints: By a 13 V-J model, ophthalmopathy was set apart from stable hyperthyroidism.

The chain carries TRBV30 and TRBJ1-4, with D uncertain. Sequenced: blood. The receptor was derived from a man aged 45-60 years with Graves' ophthalmopathy. CDR3 sequence reads: CAWSVLGKLFF. The CDR3 nucleotides are TGTGCCTGGAGTGTACTGGGAAAACTGTTTTTT.